This T cell receptor beta chain was profiled in a study of T cell responses to AZD1222 COVID-19 vaccine. Overall study findings and caveats: Donors, mostly white British, included more females; clonal diversity was possibly underestimated. The CD4 TCRs associated with vaccination extended across spike and predominated at 160-218 and 743-854. The study sampled repertoires only after the peak T cell response.

Sequencing was performed with immunoSEQ multiplex PCR; in TCRdb, only in-frame clones are kept and a portion is missing. The sample has over 60,000 clones; around 90% are singletons. Germline CDR1 is ENHRY and CDR2 is SYGVKD. The length of the CDR3 is 15 residues. Unmatched junction bases numbered 10, after V lost 3 bases and J lost 10 bases. With respect to this clone: Its target is not known.

Sequencing was performed on peripheral blood, taken 28 days after the second dose of the MenACWY control vaccine. This rearrangement joins TRBV10-3 to TRBJ1-4; 8 nucleotides line up with TRBD1. The sequence derives from an adult who received the MenACWY meningococcal vaccine as a control. CDR3 nucleotide sequence: TGTGCCATCAGTGACCTCCAGGGGGCAGTTGGAAAACTGTTTTTT. It codes for CAISDLQGAVGKLFF.